A single sample gave rise to the 22 T cell receptor beta chains below, sequenced in a study of T cell responses to AZD1222 COVID-19 vaccine. TCRdb's table, derived via immunoSEQ multiplex PCR, lists solely in-frame clones and lacks some. Here the sample spans 140,000 to 150,000 clones, about 86% being singletons. The source material was peripheral blood, sampled 28 days after the second AZD1222 dose. The receptor set was obtained from an adult who received the AZD1222 COVID-19 vaccine.

This chain connects TRBV11-2 to TRBJ1-1; TRBD1 might be the D (5 bases). Germline lookup yields CDR1 SGHAT and CDR2 FQNNGV. With 1 base removed from V and 6 bases from J, the gap between germline ends came to 9 bases. The CDR3 loop spans 13 amino acids. The CDR3 bases are TGTGCCAGCAGCTTAGGGTGGGGGGCTGAAGCTTTCTTT. It is translated as CASSLGWGAEAFF.

The chain's CDR3 is CASSSKGYSNQPQHF. The CDR3 bases are TGTGCCAGCAGCTCAAAGGGCTATAGCAATCAGCCCCAGCATTTT. The chain recombines TRBV7-2 with TRBJ1-5; D is uncertain. V lost 4 bases, J lost 0 bases, and 10 bases lay in between. The CDR3 totals 15 residues. Germline V gene sequence: CDR1 SGHTA, CDR2 FQGNSA. Drawing the rest from reference TRBV7-2 and TRBJ1-5, the complete variable domain is GAGVSQSPSNKVTEKGKDVELRCDPISGHTALYWYRQSLGQGLEFLIYFQGNSAPDKSGLPSDRFSAERTGGSVSTLTIQRTQQEDSAVYLCASSSKGYSNQPQHFGDGTRLSIL.

In its sample, this clone was seen once. The rearrangement links TRBV29-1 to TRBJ1-1, with 7 nucleotides matching TRBD1. Germline values: CDR1 SQVTM, CDR2 ANQGSEA. J was trimmed by 4 bases and V by 6 bases; bases with no gene match: 5. The CDR3 has 12 residues. The CDR3 nucleotides read TGCAGCGTCCAGACAGGGATCACTGAAGCTTTCTTT. Translating it yields CSVQTGITEAFF.

The chain uses TRBV18 and TRBJ2-2; a weak D match, TRBD2 (5 bases). The CDR3 has 14 amino acids. Trimming shortened V by 5 bases and J by 7 bases, and 14 bases separated the two germline ends. Germline V lookup: CDR1 KGHSH, CDR2 LQKENI. The CDR3 nucleotides are TGTGCCAGCTCAACACTAGGCGAAGGCGGGGAGCTGTTTTTT. This sequence encodes CASSTLGEGGELFF.

This chain links TRBV25-1 with TRBJ1-5, with D possibly matching TRBD1 (5 bases). CDR3 size: 14 residues. V gave up 3 bases and J gave up 6 bases, with 12 bases separating them. Germline values: CDR1 MGHDK, CDR2 SYGVNS. The CDR3 here is CASSEVGAGQPQHF. CDR3 coding DNA: TGTGCCAGCAGTGAGGTCGGGGCGGGTCAGCCCCAGCATTTT. The entire variable domain, with the rest obtained from reference TRBV25-1 and TRBJ1-5, is as follows: EADIYQTPRYLVIGTGKKITLECSQTMGHDKMYWYQQDPGMELHLIHYSYGVNSTEKGDLSSESTVSRIRTEHFPLTLESARPSHTSQYLCASSEVGAGQPQHFGDGTRLSIL.

CDR3 residues: CASSLDISRANTGELFF. CDR3 bases: TGTGCCAGCAGCTTAGATATCTCGCGGGCGAACACCGGGGAGCTGTTTTTT. The gene calls are TRBV11-2 and TRBJ2-2; weak D call: TRBD2 (5 bases). Germline CDR1 reads SGHAT; CDR2 reads FQNNGV. V was trimmed by 0 bases and J by 0 bases, leaving 11 bases between them. CDR3 length: 17 residues. Supplemented by reference TRBV11-2 and TRBJ2-2, the full variable domain reads EAGVAQSPRYKIIEKRQSVAFWCNPISGHATLYWYQQILGQGPKLLIQFQNNGVVDDSQLPKDRFSAERLKGVDSTLKIQPAKLEDSAVYLCASSLDISRANTGELFFGEGSRLTVL.

V is TRBV6-6 and J is TRBJ2-1, with D maybe TRBD1 (7 bases). Per germline, CDR1 MNHNY and CDR2 SVGAGI (reference sequence). Trimming took 5 bases from V and 4 from J, leaving 15 bases between them. The CDR3 is 15 residues long. CDR3 amino acids: CASSPQGGQYNEQFF. CDR3 nucleotide sequence: TGTGCCAGCAGTCCTCAGGGGGGACAGTACAATGAGCAGTTCTTC.

The chain has TRBV7-2 and TRBJ2-3, with 7 positions matching TRBD1. The CDR3 totals 15 residues. Germline V lookup: CDR1 SGHTA, CDR2 FQGNSA. The V and J ends lost 5 bases and 1 base, in that order; junction bases with no gene match: 6. CDR3 sequence (DNA): TGTGCCAGCAGCAACGGACAGGCTGGCACAGATACGCAGTATTTT. It is translated as CASSNGQAGTDTQYF.

This sequence joins TRBV12-3 or TRBV12-4 and TRBJ2-3, with TRBD2 as a possible D gene (6 bases). The CDR3 has 13 amino acids. V gave up 7 bases and J gave up 10 bases, with 18 bases separating them. The CDR3 region is CASKQTGESPQYF. The CDR3 nucleotides are TGTGCCAGCAAGCAGACGGGAGAGTCTCCGCAGTATTTT.

This chain links TRBV5-1 with TRBJ2-5, with D maybe TRBD1 (7 bases). The CDR3 contains 16 residues. The V gene lost 7 bases and the J gene lost 0 bases, with 19 bases spanning the gap. Looked up from germline, CDR1 is SGHRS and CDR2 is YFSETQ. For the CDR3, the DNA is TGCGCCAGCGCCTCGGGGCGGGGACAGTACCAAGAGACCCAGTACTTC. Its translation is CASASGRGQYQETQYF.

This clone has just one count. The chain joins TRBV4-1 to TRBJ2-1; 10 bases map to TRBD2. The CDR3 extends over 17 amino acids. Germline V gene data show CDR1 as MGHRA and CDR2 as YSYEKL. Trimming at V came to 5 bases and at J to 9 bases, leaving 16 bases not matched to a gene. CDR3 loop: CASSAGSMVAGGGEQFF. In nucleotides, the CDR3 is TGCGCCAGCAGCGCGGGTAGTATGGTAGCGGGAGGTGGTGAGCAGTTCTTC.

CDR3 sequence (DNA): TGTGCCAGCGGGGGACTAGCGTTAAGCACAGATACGCAGTATTTT. Protein sequence: CASGGLALSTDTQYF. The V and J genes are TRBV3-1 (or the pseudogene TRBV3-2) and TRBJ2-3; 10 bases are a match to TRBD2. Germline V gives CDR1 LGHDT, CDR2 YNNKEL (reference sequence). The length of the CDR3 is 15 residues. The J segment lost 0 bases and the V segment lost 8 bases, leaving 5 bases of the junction unmatched.

The rearrangement joins TRBV19 to TRBJ1-2; D might be TRBD1 (5 bases). Trimming took off 3 bases at V and 3 bases at J, with 11 bases between the two ends. The CDR3 runs to 14 residues. Germline CDR1 reads LNHDA; CDR2 reads SQIVND (reference sequence). As DNA, the CDR3 is TGTGCCAGTAGTATCACATTGGGGGACTATGGCTACACCTTC. Encoded protein: CASSITLGDYGYTF.

This sequence joins TRBV29-1 and TRBJ2-2; 7 bases are shared with TRBD2. The CDR3 totals 14 residues. Per the germline V gene, CDR1 is SQVTM and CDR2 is ANQGSEA. V gave up 3 bases and J gave up 1 base; unmatched junction bases: 2. This chain's CDR3 is CSVEASGNTGELFF. The DNA of the CDR3 is TGCAGCGTTGAGGCTAGCGGGAACACCGGGGAGCTGTTTTTT.

The chain employs TRBV19 and TRBJ1-5; D unclear. This CDR3 has 15 amino acids. V was pared by 1 base and J by 0 bases, with 7 bases between. The germline V gene has CDR1 LNHDA and CDR2 SQIVND (reference sequence). CDR3 in DNA: TGTGCCAGTAGTATAGCTCCGTATAGCAATCAGCCCCAGCATTTT. Its translation: CASSIAPYSNQPQHF. Filled out from reference TRBV19 and TRBJ1-5, the complete variable domain reads DGGITQSPKYLFRKEGQNVTLSCEQNLNHDAMYWYRQDPGQGLRLIYYSQIVNDFQKGDIAEGYSVSREKKESFPLTVTSAQKNPTAFYLCASSIAPYSNQPQHFGDGTRLSIL.

V and J are TRBV2 and TRBJ1-5; 7 bases line up with TRBD1. The J segment lost 3 bases and the V segment lost 6 bases, leaving 2 bases of the junction unmatched. CDR1 SNHLY and CDR2 FYNNEI come from the germline V gene. This CDR3 is 13 amino acids long. CDR3 amino acids: CASRQGNNQPQHF. CDR3 coding DNA: TGTGCCAGCAGACAGGGGAACAATCAGCCCCAGCATTTT.

The rearrangement joins TRBV7-7 to TRBJ1-3, with no clear D. The V end was cut by 1 base, the J end by 0 bases, with 4 bases between. CDR3 size: 14 residues. From germline, CDR1 is SSHAT and CDR2 FNYEAQ (reference sequence). DNA of the CDR3: TGTGCCAGCAGCTTAGGGACCTCTGGAAACACCATATATTTT. It translates to CASSLGTSGNTIYF.

The V and J genes are TRBV2 and TRBJ1-5; D gene unclear. Germline V gene lookup returns CDR1 SNHLY and CDR2 FYNNEI. This CDR3 is built from 16 residues. The V gene lost 6 bases and the J gene lost 1 base, with 16 bases spanning the gap. The CDR3 loop is CASRAWGGQSNQPQHF. CDR3 nucleotide sequence: TGTGCCAGCAGGGCCTGGGGAGGCCAGAGCAATCAGCCCCAGCATTTT.

CDR3 bases: TGTGCCAGTCCCGGGACAGGGACAATCTGGGGAGGCTACACCTTC. This encodes CASPGTGTIWGGYTF. The chain combines TRBV2 with TRBJ1-2; 9 nucleotides agree with TRBD1. Germline assignment: CDR1 SNHLY and CDR2 FYNNEI. The junction had 16 bases not matched to a gene; V was cut back by 9 bases and J by 8 bases. This CDR3 region has 15 residues.

Only a few counts were recorded for this clone. J is TRBJ1-5 and V is TRBV19, with no clear D. The CDR3 consists of 15 residues. V was trimmed by 2 bases and J by 3 bases, leaving 11 bases between them. Germline lookup yields CDR1 LNHDA and CDR2 SQIVND (reference sequence). The chain's CDR3 is CASSIRPGVNQPQHF. The CDR3 DNA reads as TGTGCCAGTAGTATACGGCCGGGAGTCAATCAGCCCCAGCATTTT.

The chain has TRBV30 and TRBJ2-3; 14 positions agree with TRBD2. The CDR3 has 18 amino acids. Germline V gene sequence: CDR1 GTSNPN, CDR2 SVGIG (reference sequence). With V trimmed by 1 base and J by 2 bases, 8 bases remained unmatched. The CDR3 DNA sequence: TGTGCCTGGAGTGCGGGACTAGCGGGGGCCTCTGCCACAGATACGCAGTATTTT. It codes for CAWSAGLAGASATDTQYF. The complete variable domain, with remaining parts taken from reference TRBV30 and TRBJ2-3, reads SQTIHQWPATLVQPVGSPLSLECTVEGTSNPNLYWYRQAAGRGLQLLFYSVGIGQISSEVPQNLSASRPQDRQFILSSKKLLLSDSGFYLCAWSAGLAGASATDTQYFGPGTRLTVL.

This clone was seen once. The chain has TRBV2 and TRBJ2-7; perhaps TRBD1 as D (6 bases). V shed 8 bases and J shed 0 bases, with 8 bases lying between them. The CDR3 has 12 amino acids. From germline, CDR1 is SNHLY and CDR2 FYNNEI. The CDR3 DNA follows: TGTGCCAGCCACAGGGTCTCCTACGAGCAGTACTTC. Residues: CASHRVSYEQYF.